The rows below give T cell receptor beta chains drawn from one sample of a study of T cells in Graves' hyperthyroidism and ophthalmopathy. TCRdb re-analysed the multiplex PCR reads in MiXCR, keeping a single row per CDR3 protein. The profile covers 350,000 or so distinct CDR3 sequences, with over 20% appearing a single time and around 50% taken by the ten largest. Sequencing input: blood. The receptors derive from a woman in her 50s with Graves' hyperthyroidism. Each CDR3 is given without its conserved first and last residue. Each record gives: V gene, J gene, D gene, CDR3 protein. A D gene is named only where the DNA matches it firmly.

>TRBV7-7|TRBJ1-3|.
ASSQGSGNTIY
>TRBV4-1|TRBJ1-3|.
ASSLSLTESGNTIY
>TRBV10-3|TRBJ1-1|.
AMRTRETEAF
>TRBV20-1|TRBJ2-3|.
SARDGGLTDTQY
>TRBV6-2/TRBV6-3|TRBJ1-2|.
ASSYRANYGYT
>TRBV6-1|TRBJ2-5|.
ASSEDGRGSGETQY
>TRBV5-1|TRBJ2-7|.
ASSLAPGIEQY
>TRBV18|TRBJ2-1|.
ASSPPLHNEQF
>TRBV28|TRBJ1-3|.
ASSLWGNSISGNTIY
>TRBV5-1|TRBJ1-4|.
ASSLAWENEKLF
>TRBV10-3|TRBJ1-1|TRBD1
ATLRQGMGNTEAF
>TRBV4-1|TRBJ1-2|.
ASSQGNQGSYGYT
>TRBV5-1|TRBJ1-3|.
ASSSTASSGNTIY
>TRBV3-1|TRBJ2-5|TRBD2
ASSHRLAGMETQY
>TRBV10-3|TRBJ1-1|.
ATLKGKENTEAF
>TRBV6-1|TRBJ2-5|TRBD2
AISGGLGETQY
>TRBV6-5|TRBJ2-6|.
ASSYSAVRAGANVLT
>TRBV6-5|TRBJ2-1|TRBD2
ASSYSIGLAGPLGVNEQF
>TRBV11-3|TRBJ2-2|.
ASSPSRWELF
>TRBV4-1|TRBJ2-4|.
ASSQVFPNKVGNIQY
>TRBV28|TRBJ2-1|.
ASRGAYNEQF
>TRBV18|TRBJ1-1|.
ASSEGRNTEAF
>TRBV7-9|TRBJ2-3|.
ASSLNSVNTDTQY
>TRBV7-6|TRBJ2-3|TRBD2
ASSLARNAASGRGSDTQY
>TRBV2|TRBJ2-1|.
ASRPGRENEQF
>TRBV11-1|TRBJ2-3|TRBD2
ASSSGTSGSTDTQY
>TRBV6-2/TRBV6-3|TRBJ2-1|.
ASSYVSGASSSYNEQF
>TRBV28|TRBJ2-7|TRBD2
ASSLPLLGLSGTRYEQY
>TRBV29-1|TRBJ2-7|TRBD2
SVSGGYEQY
>TRBV12-3/TRBV12-4|TRBJ2-7|.
ASRRTGLLYEQY
>TRBV4-1|TRBJ1-2|.
ASSHRRDGTNYGYT
>TRBV20-1|TRBJ2-3|TRBD1
SARDPTIRTGLTDTQY
>TRBV20-1|TRBJ1-5|.
SARAGPQVNQPQH
>TRBV12-3/TRBV12-4|TRBJ1-3|.
AGSLRSGNTIY
>TRBV19|TRBJ1-2|.
ASSISGRTNGYT
>TRBV28|TRBJ2-7|.
ASSLRVTYEQY
>TRBV5-1|TRBJ2-7|TRBD1
ASASGQGYEQY
>TRBV5-4|TRBJ2-3|.
ASSSDRQDTQY
>TRBV10-3|TRBJ1-6|TRBD1
ATRTGEPSPLH
>TRBV14|TRBJ2-3|.
ASSLELRGTDAQY
>TRBV27|TRBJ2-3|.
ASSFLGNTDTQY
>TRBV2|TRBJ1-6|TRBD1
ASRLTGTGHSPLH
>TRBV5-1|TRBJ2-7|.
ASSASDESYEQY
>TRBV7-3|TRBJ2-1|TRBD2
ASSFLAGEYNEQF